Following are 18 T cell receptor beta chains from one sample sequenced in a study of T cells after yellow fever vaccination. TCRdb reprocessed the 5' RACE reads with MiXCR, giving one entry per CDR3 protein. The table includes some 400,000 distinct CDR3 sequences, about 17% detected once. The sample here was PBMCs, taken before the yellow fever booster vaccination. These receptors all come from a man between 18 and 29 years old who received the YFV17D yellow fever vaccine.

At least ten counts were recorded for this clonotype. The CDR3 nucleotides are TGTGCCAGCAGCTTAGTAAGGAGCTCCTACGAGCAGTACTTC. Its translation is CASSLVRSSYEQYF. The J gene is TRBJ2-7, the V gene TRBV7-2, with D unclear. Germline CDR1 and CDR2: SGHTA and FQGNSA. The CDR3 length is 14 residues. V was clipped by 1 base and J by 0 bases, with 7 bases between them.

V gene TRBV5-1 combines with J gene TRBJ2-5; D may correspond to TRBD1 or TRBD2 (5 bases each). V lost 5 bases and J lost 4, with 15 bases in between. In germline, CDR1 is SGHRS, CDR2 YFSETQ. The length of the CDR3 is 14 residues. CDR3 amino acids: CASSLPGAGETQYF. The CDR3 nucleotides are TGCGCCAGCAGTCTTCCCGGGGCTGGAGAGACCCAGTACTTC.

This clonotype was counted a few times. The J gene is TRBJ2-1, the V gene TRBV29-1; TRBD2 aligns across 10 bases. The CDR3 is 12 residues long. Germline CDR1 is SQVTM and CDR2 is ANQGSEA. V trimming: 4 bases; J trimming: 7 bases; junction bases outside the gene matches: 1. In nucleotides, the CDR3 is TGCAGCGTTGTGGGACTAGCGAATGAGCAGTTCTTC. Translating it yields CSVVGLANEQFF.

The DNA for the CDR3 is TGCGCCAGCAGCTTGGGAGGGACTAGTTTCACAGATACGCAGTATTTT. It specifies CASSLGGTSFTDTQYF. The chain employs TRBV5-1 and TRBJ2-3; TRBD2 aligns across 8 bases. Trimming cost V 0 bases and J 2 bases; bases outside gene matches: 5. The germline gives CDR1 SGHRS, CDR2 YFSETQ. The CDR3 spans 16 residues. Using reference TRBV5-1 and TRBJ2-3 for the parts outside the CDR3, the full variable domain is KAGVTQTPRYLIKTRGQQVTLSCSPISGHRSVSWYQQTPGQGLQFLFEYFSETQRNKGNFPGRFSGRQFSNSRSEMNVSTLELGDSALYLCASSLGGTSFTDTQYFGPGTRLTVL.

The gene calls are TRBV12-3 or TRBV12-4 and TRBJ1-4; weak D call: TRBD1 (6 bases). V lost 6 bases, J lost 10 bases, and 18 bases lay in between. The CDR3 has 14 residues. The CDR3 loop is CASRLGGADGKLFF. In nucleotides, the CDR3 is TGTGCCAGCAGGCTAGGGGGGGCGGATGGAAAACTGTTTTTT.

This clonotype was seen at least ten times. This sequence joins TRBV4-2 and TRBJ1-6; D might be TRBD1 (6 bases). Germline V gene data show CDR1 as LGHNA and CDR2 as YNFKEQ. The germline V and J ends were trimmed by 0 bases and 9 bases, with 18 bases remaining between them. CDR3 length: 17 residues. DNA for the CDR3: TGTGCCAGCAGCCAAGAGGCGCGTGGGCGAGGGGGTTCACCCCTCCACTTT. Translated: CASSQEARGRGGSPLHF.

This clonotype was recorded only once. J is TRBJ1-6 and V is TRBV7-8; 7 positions match TRBD1. The CDR3 covers 13 residues. Trimming cost V 7 bases and J 8 bases; bases outside gene matches: 5. Germline CDR1 reads SGHVS; CDR2 reads FQNEAQ. The CDR3 here is CASNQGGDSPLHF. As DNA, the CDR3 is TGTGCCAGCAATCAGGGGGGCGATTCACCCCTCCACTTT.

The V and J genes are TRBV20-1 and TRBJ2-1; TRBD1 aligns across 10 bases. The CDR3 consists of 13 residues. The germline gives CDR1 DFQATT, CDR2 SNEGSKA (reference sequence). J gave up 7 bases and V 3 bases, and 3 bases lay outside the gene matches. The CDR3 sequence: CSARGTGENEQFF. The CDR3 DNA reads as TGCAGTGCTAGGGGGACAGGGGAAAATGAGCAGTTCTTC.

The genes are TRBV27 and TRBJ2-7, with D tentatively TRBD2 (6 bases). CDR3 length equals 16 residues. V gave up 1 base and J gave up 9 bases, with 22 bases separating them. Germline V gene sequence: CDR1 MNHEY, CDR2 SMNVEV (reference sequence). As DNA, the CDR3 is TGTGCCAGCAGTTTATACGCTCGTGGAGGGATTCATCGGCAGTACTTC. It codes for CASSLYARGGIHRQYF.

The gene calls are TRBV20-1 and TRBJ2-7; tentatively, D is TRBD1 (5 bases). This CDR3 is built from 13 residues. Germline CDR1 is DFQATT and CDR2 is SNEGSKA (reference sequence). The V and J ends lost 4 bases and 2 bases respectively, with 12 bases between them. The DNA of the CDR3 is TGCAGTGCTAACCATGACAGAACCTACGAGCAGTACTTC. This gives the protein CSANHDRTYEQYF.

This clonotype has more than one count but fewer than ten. The chain joins TRBV7-2 to TRBJ2-5, with D unclear. Germline-derived CDR1 and CDR2 are SGHTA and FQGNSA. CDR3 size: 15 residues. V was cut by 2 bases and J by 2 bases, with 12 bases left in between. This CDR3 is CASSLSPSGQETQYF. DNA of the CDR3: TGTGCCAGCAGCTTAAGCCCATCCGGGCAAGAGACCCAGTACTTC.

Many counts were recorded for this clonotype. The chain carries TRBV14 and TRBJ2-5, with D hard to call. The V and J ends lost 3 bases and 4 bases respectively, with 3 bases between them. The germline CDR1 and CDR2 sequences are SGHDN and FVKESK. The CDR3 is 11 amino acids. CDR3 loop: CASSQRETQYF. The DNA of the CDR3 is TGTGCCAGCAGCCAGAGAGAGACCCAGTACTTC. The full variable domain, in which reference TRBV14 and TRBJ2-5 provide the parts outside the CDR3, is EAGVTQFPSHSVIEKGQTVTLRCDPISGHDNLYWYRRVMGKEIKFLLHFVKESKQDESGMPNNRFLAERTGGTYSTLKVQPAELEDSGVYFCASSQRETQYFGPGTRLLVL.

This clonotype was seen a few times. DNA of the CDR3: TGTGCCACCAGCAGAGGTAGCTCTGCGGACACCGGGGAGCTGTTTTTT. As protein: CATSRGSSADTGELFF. The V and J genes are TRBV15 and TRBJ2-2; no definite D call. V was trimmed by 1 base and J by 3 bases, leaving 12 bases between them. Per the germline V gene, CDR1 is LNHNV and CDR2 is YYDKDF (reference sequence). The CDR3 runs 16 residues.

The sample holds a few counts of this clonotype. This chain connects TRBV7-3 to TRBJ1-2; 10 nucleotides align to TRBD1. With 5 bases clipped from V and 3 bases from J, the junction kept 6 bases outside the gene matches. The CDR3 extends over 15 amino acids. Germline values: CDR1 SGHTA, CDR2 FQGTGA. The CDR3 here is CASSPRQGAHYGYTF. DNA for the CDR3: TGTGCCAGCAGCCCACGACAGGGGGCCCACTATGGCTACACCTTC.

This clonotype was seen more than once but under ten times. The chain uses TRBV6-5 and TRBJ2-1; D not resolved. V lost 0 bases and J lost 0, with 12 bases in between. The germline V gene has CDR1 MNHEY and CDR2 SVGAGI. The CDR3 length is 17 residues. The CDR3 DNA sequence: TGTGCCAGCAGTTACTCGAATACGGAAAGCTCCTACAATGAGCAGTTCTTC. This codes for CASSYSNTESSYNEQFF.

The sample holds a few counts of this clonotype. The chain links TRBV2 to TRBJ1-1; D not resolved. The CDR3 runs to 15 residues. V dropped 6 bases and J dropped 4 bases, with 18 bases sitting between them. Looked up from germline, CDR1 is SNHLY and CDR2 is FYNNEI. The CDR3 is CASRESTIGSTEAFF. The CDR3 DNA follows: TGTGCCAGCAGAGAGAGTACCATAGGGAGCACTGAAGCTTTCTTT.

The V and J genes are TRBV11-2 and TRBJ1-4; 7 bases align to TRBD1. J lost 6 bases, V lost 4 bases, and 11 bases had no gene match. This CDR3 spans 16 amino acids. Germline CDR1 is SGHAT and CDR2 is FQNNGV. This CDR3 is CASSWNRGATDEKLFF. The DNA for the CDR3 is TGTGCCAGCAGCTGGAACAGGGGAGCGACTGATGAAAAACTGTTTTTT.

V gene TRBV5-1 combines with J gene TRBJ2-7, with 7 bases matching TRBD2. The CDR3 totals 15 residues. CDR1 and CDR2 from the germline V gene are SGHRS and YFSETQ. J gave up 2 bases and V 4 bases, and 9 bases lay outside the gene matches. In DNA, the CDR3 is TGCGCCAGCAGCATCGGGCCGAGCGGGGCCTACGAGCAGTACGTC. It translates to CASSIGPSGAYEQYV.